This TCR beta chain emerged from a study of OX40 agonist ivuxolimab in advanced cancers. As for the study more broadly: Ivuxolimab was a fully human IgG2 agonistic monoclonal antibody targeting the costimulatory receptor OX40 (CD134). Intravenous ivuxolimab was administered to patients every 2 weeks at six dose levels: 0.01, 0.1, 0.3, 1.5, 3 and 10 mg/kg. Of the 50 to 55 dose-escalation patients, hepatocellular carcinoma was present in about 20, melanoma in roughly 15, renal cell carcinoma in 9 and head and neck cancer in 9. The dose-escalation cohort was about 86% male with a mean age of about 58 years, ranging from about 20 to 85. Prior anti-PD-1, anti-PD-L1 or anti-CTLA-4 therapy was permitted, and 35% to 40% of dose-escalation patients had received checkpoint inhibitors. Three dose-escalation patients achieved partial responses, one with hepatocellular carcinoma and two with cutaneous melanoma. The purpose of peripheral TCRbeta sequencing was to test whether ivuxolimab changed TCR sequence diversity and led to clonal T-cell expansion. The paper describes the monotherapy dose-escalation part (N ≈ 50 patients) of the phase I trial of ivuxolimab. Overall study results and their limits: After ivuxolimab, more expanded clones were found on average in CD8+ T cells than in CD4+ T cells. At doses from 0.1 to 3.0 mg/kg, clonal expansion was seen in both CD4+ and CD8+ blood T cells between baseline and week 6. Partial responders in the 0.1-3.0 mg/kg groups had among the lowest normalized peripheral clonal expansion, especially among CD8+ T cells. The antigen specificity of the clonally expanded peripheral T cells was not determined. Low levels of normalized T-cell clonal expansion were also seen in some patients who did not respond.

Genomic DNA was isolated from the sorted cells so that the TCRbeta CDR3 region could be sequenced. TCRbeta CDR3 regions were sequenced using the immunoSEQ Assay. The immuneACCESS repertoire file appears here via TCRdb, limited to in-frame rearrangements. These files lack a portion of the clones; in checked studies, under half of the deficit traces to unresolved V genes, and the cause of the others is not known. This sample has tens of thousands of clones in its table, and approximately 80% of those were observed once. The ten largest account for approximately 37% of the sample. With respect to this clone: Its antigen is not yet known. Base qualities are missing; no much larger clone stands one base away.

Patients with a history of autoimmune disease or receiving systemic immunosuppression were excluded from the trial. Peripheral blood for TCR sequencing was collected from all dose cohorts at baseline, on cycle 4 day 1, and on cycle 7 day 1. Samples were obtained from an open-label, multicenter, first-in-human phase I dose-escalation trial of ivuxolimab. The trial enrolled adults with locally advanced or metastatic head and neck squamous cell, hepatocellular, melanoma or renal cell carcinoma. Before TCR sequencing, CD4+ and CD8+ T cells were separately sorted from peripheral blood. Trimming costs V 5 bases and J 6 bases, and their ends lie 10 bases apart. The germline V gene gives CDR1 as MNHEY and CDR2 as SVGAGI. Counted from cysteine to phenylalanine, this CDR3 has 12 amino acids. Of all the DNA, just the CDR3 is kept, 36 bases in frame from base 1.

The chain couples TRBV6-5 to TRBJ1-1; the D gene cannot be resolved reliably. The sample here was CD4+ or CD8+ T cells sorted from blood, taken in a trial of the OX40 agonist ivuxolimab. The TCR originated in an adult with an advanced solid tumor such as melanoma, head and neck, liver or kidney cancer. The CDR3 protein is CASSPLSAEAFF. The bases read TGTGCCAGCAGTCCTCTCAGCGCTGAAGCTTTCTTT.